These T cell receptor beta chains were read from a single sample in a study of PD-1 blockade in classical Hodgkin lymphoma. Sequencing used immunoSEQ multiplex PCR; TCRdb keeps in-frame clones, though not all of them. The table shows about 20,000 clones, with 70% to 80% occurring only once. Sequences were derived from CD4+ T cells from blood, sampled before the fourth cycle of nivolumab. The receptors come from a human donor with classical Hodgkin lymphoma. Both conserved end residues are part of each CDR3. Fields, in order: D gene, clone size, V gene, J gene, CDR3 length, CDR3 DNA, CDR3 protein. A D gene is named only where the DNA matches it firmly. Size values are once, few and many counts, or a class for expanded clones, and some rows have none.

d_call: -
clone_size: -
v_call: TRBV7-2
j_call: TRBJ1-1
cdr3_length: 11
cdr3_nt: TGTGCCAGCAGCTTAGCGCTCGAAGCTTTCTTT
cdr3_aa: CASSLALEAFF

d_call: TRBD1
clone_size: few
v_call: TRBV19
j_call: TRBJ1-6
cdr3_length: 15
cdr3_nt: TGTGCCAGTAGTTCGCGGACAGGGGCTGGTTCACCCCTCCACTTT
cdr3_aa: CASSSRTGAGSPLHF

d_call: -
clone_size: -
v_call: TRBV7-3
j_call: TRBJ2-3
cdr3_length: 16
cdr3_nt: TGTGCCAGCAGCTTAATGGGAGCGATGGGGACAGATACGCAGTATTTT
cdr3_aa: CASSLMGAMGTDTQYF

d_call: -
clone_size: -
v_call: TRBV6-5
j_call: TRBJ2-5
cdr3_length: 13
cdr3_nt: TGTGCCAGCAGTGACGGTCAGGGGGGGACCCAGTACTTC
cdr3_aa: CASSDGQGGTQYF

d_call: TRBD1
clone_size: -
v_call: TRBV5-1
j_call: TRBJ1-1
cdr3_length: 15
cdr3_nt: TGCGCCAGCAGCTTGGTGGCAGGGGGCGGGACTGAAGCTTTCTTT
cdr3_aa: CASSLVAGGGTEAFF

d_call: -
clone_size: -
v_call: TRBV23-1
j_call: TRBJ1-1
cdr3_length: 17
cdr3_nt: TGCGCCAGCAGTGGCGGGGACGGGTACCCGGCGGGAACTGAAGCTTTCTTT
cdr3_aa: CASSGGDGYPAGTEAFF

d_call: -
clone_size: -
v_call: TRBV7-2
j_call: TRBJ1-5
cdr3_length: 15
cdr3_nt: TGTGCCAGCAGCTTAATCTCAGTAGGCAATCAGCCCCAGCATTTT
cdr3_aa: CASSLISVGNQPQHF

d_call: -
clone_size: -
v_call: TRBV28
j_call: TRBJ1-5
cdr3_length: 15
cdr3_nt: TGTGCCAGCAGTCCTCGTTACAGGACCAATCAGCCCCAGCATTTT
cdr3_aa: CASSPRYRTNQPQHF

d_call: -
clone_size: -
v_call: TRBV19
j_call: TRBJ2-1
cdr3_length: 17
cdr3_nt: TGTGCCAGTAGCGCCCCCACTAGCCCCGGCTCCTACAATGAGCAGTTCTTC
cdr3_aa: CASSAPTSPGSYNEQFF

d_call: TRBD1
clone_size: -
v_call: TRBV7-2
j_call: TRBJ1-6
cdr3_length: 15
cdr3_nt: TGTGCCAGCAGCTTAGCATCAGGGGGCTCCCCACCCCTCCACTTT
cdr3_aa: CASSLASGGSPPLHF

d_call: -
clone_size: -
v_call: TRBV6-5
j_call: TRBJ2-5
cdr3_length: 14
cdr3_nt: TGTGCCAGCAGGGCAGGAGGGGTTCAAGAGACCCAGTACTTC
cdr3_aa: CASRAGGVQETQYF

d_call: -
clone_size: medium-sized
v_call: TRBV4-2
j_call: TRBJ1-5
cdr3_length: 15
cdr3_nt: TGTGCCAGCAGCCAAACCGTCGGTGCCGGTCAGCCCCAGCATTTT
cdr3_aa: CASSQTVGAGQPQHF

d_call: -
clone_size: -
v_call: TRBV21-1
j_call: TRBJ1-5
cdr3_length: 17
cdr3_nt: TGTGCCAGCAGCATTCTACCATTGACAGGGGGCTATCAGCCCCAGCATTTT
cdr3_aa: CASSILPLTGGYQPQHF

d_call: -
clone_size: -
v_call: TRBV5-6
j_call: TRBJ2-7
cdr3_length: 15
cdr3_nt: TGTGCCAGCAGCCCGGTGGGAGGGACAATCTACGAGCAGTACTTC
cdr3_aa: CASSPVGGTIYEQYF

d_call: -
clone_size: -
v_call: TRBV7-9
j_call: TRBJ1-2
cdr3_length: 17
cdr3_nt: TGTGCCAGCAGCTTAAAATCCCCAGAGTGGGGGCCCTATGGCTACACCTTC
cdr3_aa: CASSLKSPEWGPYGYTF

d_call: TRBD1
clone_size: -
v_call: TRBV7-2
j_call: TRBJ2-6
cdr3_length: 18
cdr3_nt: TGTGCCAGCAGCTTAGTAGTAACAGGGGCGGCTGGGGCCAACGTCCTGACTTTC
cdr3_aa: CASSLVVTGAAGANVLTF

d_call: -
clone_size: -
v_call: TRBV5-1
j_call: TRBJ2-2
cdr3_length: 13
cdr3_nt: TGCGCCAGCAGCCTGGACCGGACCGGGGAGCTGTTTTTT
cdr3_aa: CASSLDRTGELFF

d_call: -
clone_size: -
v_call: TRBV11-3
j_call: TRBJ2-3
cdr3_length: 14
cdr3_nt: TGTGCCAGCAGCTTAGGCAGGGACACAGATACGCAGTATTTT
cdr3_aa: CASSLGRDTDTQYF

d_call: -
clone_size: -
v_call: TRBV7-9
j_call: TRBJ1-4
cdr3_length: 16
cdr3_nt: TGTGCCAGCAGCTTAGAGCAGGGAGCAGCTAATGAAAAACTGTTTTTT
cdr3_aa: CASSLEQGAANEKLFF

d_call: TRBD1
clone_size: medium-sized
v_call: TRBV4-2
j_call: TRBJ1-5
cdr3_length: 15
cdr3_nt: TGTGCCAGCAGCCCACAGGGGTATAGCAATCAGCCCCAGCATTTT
cdr3_aa: CASSPQGYSNQPQHF

d_call: TRBD1
clone_size: -
v_call: TRBV25-1
j_call: TRBJ2-7
cdr3_length: 14
cdr3_nt: TGTGCCAGCAGTTTGGGGACAGGGGGCTACGAGCAGTACTTC
cdr3_aa: CASSLGTGGYEQYF

d_call: TRBD1
clone_size: -
v_call: TRBV5-6
j_call: TRBJ1-5
cdr3_length: 15
cdr3_nt: TGTGCCAGCAGCTTGGGGGACAGCCCGTTTTTACCCCAGCATTTT
cdr3_aa: CASSLGDSPFLPQHF

d_call: -
clone_size: once
v_call: TRBV7-9
j_call: TRBJ1-1
cdr3_length: 16
cdr3_nt: TGTGCCAGCAGCTTAGCCTTACAGTTTTTGAACACTGAAGCTTTCTTT
cdr3_aa: CASSLALQFLNTEAFF

d_call: TRBD1
clone_size: -
v_call: TRBV18
j_call: TRBJ1-2
cdr3_length: 14
cdr3_nt: TGTGCCAGCGTACGGGACAGGGATAACTATGGCTACACCTTC
cdr3_aa: CASVRDRDNYGYTF